A single TCR beta chain is shown here with its context. What it binds is unknown. CD4+CD8-CD45RO-CD45RA+ cells were naive CD4+; CD8+CD4-CD45RA+CD27bright cells were naive CD8+. The CDR3 sequence is 13 residues long. CDR1 LNHDA and CDR2 SQIVND come from the germline V gene (reference sequence). Trimming pared 10 bases from V and 2 bases from J, leaving 13 bases between. The source of the sample is a study of healthy donors' naive CD4 and CD8 T cells. Turning to the study itself: Donors, half of them female, were 20-25, 40-50 or 60-70 years old.

Whole-study results and caveats: Chains were not paired, since alpha and beta were sequenced in bulk.

A linear amplification protocol produced the TCR libraries from about 510 ng of total RNA. TCRdb redid the calling of the reads with MiXCR, one entry per CDR3 protein. The table records around 180,000 distinct CDR3 sequences, around three quarters of them present only once. The chain carries TRBV19 and TRBJ2-3; D might be TRBD1 or TRBD2, each matching 5 bases. The sequenced material came from naive CD4+ and CD8+ T cells sorted from blood, pooled from several donors. This TCR came from a pool of human donors in good health; the sample pools cells from several healthy donors. The CDR3 DNA is TGTGCCACCGAAGAGGGGAACACAGATACGCAGTATTTT. It codes for CATEEGNTDTQYF.